This is a list of T cell receptor beta chains from one sample in a study of T-cell memory formation after mild COVID-19. TCRdb re-derived calls from the 5' RACE reads in MiXCR, one entry per CDR3 protein. Of under 150,000 distinct CDR3 sequences in the sample, about 24% were seen once. The sample taken for sequencing was PBMCs or a T cell subset sorted from them (not recorded which). Receptors originate from a young man who had mild COVID-19 (a few samples of this study predate the infection). Cell type and time point are not known. Both conserved end residues are part of each CDR3. Each record gives: CDR3 protein, V gene, J gene.

CDR3: CASGTGGYF; V: TRBV7-9; J: TRBJ2-3
CDR3: CATSRVSALGAAGYNEQFF; V: TRBV15; J: TRBJ2-1
CDR3: CASSYSNPRQGGPEDEKLFF; V: TRBV6-2/TRBV6-3; J: TRBJ1-4
CDR3: CASSLGRDRSSGANVLTF; V: TRBV7-2; J: TRBJ2-6
CDR3: CASSFAGTGGRETQYF; V: TRBV12-3/TRBV12-4; J: TRBJ2-5
CDR3: CASRANVLTF; V: TRBV12-3/TRBV12-4; J: TRBJ2-6
CDR3: CASSLAVASGWGEQFF; V: TRBV11-2; J: TRBJ2-1
CDR3: CASSLTPQGIGYSPLHF; V: TRBV7-3; J: TRBJ1-6
CDR3: CASSSYPGLPTGELFF; V: TRBV9; J: TRBJ2-2
CDR3: CASGLGRTYEQYF; V: TRBV12-5; J: TRBJ2-7
CDR3: CASTGEGADTQYF; V: TRBV5-1; J: TRBJ2-3
CDR3: CATSRDRVGSTGLDYEQYF; V: TRBV15; J: TRBJ2-7
CDR3: CASSLGSGGYEQYF; V: TRBV27; J: TRBJ2-7
CDR3: CASSIFGRVGEQYF; V: TRBV19; J: TRBJ2-7
CDR3: CASSVDGGHTQYF; V: TRBV9; J: TRBJ2-3
CDR3: CASSQDGTAYEQYF; V: TRBV4-3; J: TRBJ2-7
CDR3: CSVQETGLTGELFF; V: TRBV29-1; J: TRBJ2-2
CDR3: CASSPSGGHNEQFF; V: TRBV12-3/TRBV12-4; J: TRBJ2-1
CDR3: CASSHQAQDYEQYF; V: TRBV4-1; J: TRBJ2-7
CDR3: CASSLSSRGLSTDTQYF; V: TRBV27; J: TRBJ2-3
CDR3: CASSGRDYQYQETQYF; V: TRBV3-1; J: TRBJ2-5
CDR3: CASSQTSGGAETQYF; V: TRBV4-2; J: TRBJ2-5
CDR3: CASYRGMNTEAFF; V: TRBV5-1; J: TRBJ1-1
CDR3: CASSYFPQGTNEQFF; V: TRBV6-2/TRBV6-3; J: TRBJ2-1
CDR3: CASSGGPWPGYTF; V: TRBV7-2; J: TRBJ1-2
CDR3: CASSYRPPGQGLNTEAFF; V: TRBV12-3/TRBV12-4; J: TRBJ1-1
CDR3: CASSYGPSYEQYF; V: TRBV6-5; J: TRBJ2-7
CDR3: CASSYSIAGVVEQFF; V: TRBV6-2/TRBV6-3; J: TRBJ2-1
CDR3: CASSLMVRGTSTDTQYF; V: TRBV7-3; J: TRBJ2-3
CDR3: CSARQGSSYEQYF; V: TRBV20-1; J: TRBJ2-7
CDR3: CASSPTNTGELFF; V: TRBV12-3/TRBV12-4; J: TRBJ2-2
CDR3: CASSFGERAAQYF; V: TRBV27; J: TRBJ2-5
CDR3: CASSVSGTGNYGYTF; V: TRBV9; J: TRBJ1-2
CDR3: CSVIGDTSYEQYF; V: TRBV29-1; J: TRBJ2-7
CDR3: CASSPGSSPQHF; V: TRBV12-3/TRBV12-4; J: TRBJ1-5
CDR3: CASQSRVQETQYF; V: TRBV7-9; J: TRBJ2-5
CDR3: CASSQVAGSGANVLTF; V: TRBV4-1; J: TRBJ2-6
CDR3: CAISESLLSENGYTF; V: TRBV10-3; J: TRBJ1-2
CDR3: CSVGLAEETQYF; V: TRBV29-1; J: TRBJ2-5
CDR3: CASSPGLAAEAFF; V: TRBV5-4; J: TRBJ1-1
CDR3: CSVEGTGTPNYGYTF; V: TRBV29-1; J: TRBJ1-2
CDR3: CSVEGGDRPPTDTQYF; V: TRBV29-1; J: TRBJ2-3
CDR3: CASSQDFGTGANSQYF; V: TRBV4-3; J: TRBJ2-4
CDR3: CASSPGLAGLQETQYF; V: TRBV27; J: TRBJ2-5
CDR3: CASSYSPRTGDPNEQFF; V: TRBV6-2/TRBV6-3; J: TRBJ2-1
CDR3: CASSLARDTVGGGYTF; V: TRBV3-1; J: TRBJ1-2
CDR3: CASSPGLASPYEQYF; V: TRBV5-5; J: TRBJ2-7
CDR3: CSARATGSYEQYF; V: TRBV20-1; J: TRBJ2-7
CDR3: CASGKQGNNQPQHF; V: TRBV27; J: TRBJ1-5
CDR3: CASSSGTLNEQFF; V: TRBV5-6; J: TRBJ2-1
CDR3: CASSYGRAYQEAFF; V: TRBV6-5; J: TRBJ1-1
CDR3: CASSQLGLSTGELFF; V: TRBV4-1; J: TRBJ2-2
CDR3: CASSSGGTADTGELFF; V: TRBV4-1; J: TRBJ2-2
CDR3: CASTWEGTNTEAFF; V: TRBV12-3/TRBV12-4; J: TRBJ1-1
CDR3: CASSYSTGQGAQYEQYF; V: TRBV6-2/TRBV6-3; J: TRBJ2-7
CDR3: CSVGGTDASYEQYF; V: TRBV29-1; J: TRBJ2-7
CDR3: CASSLRWGNTGELFF; V: TRBV7-9; J: TRBJ2-2
CDR3: CASMFTEGTEAFF; V: TRBV2; J: TRBJ1-1
CDR3: CASSLSSGATYEQYF; V: TRBV27; J: TRBJ2-7
CDR3: CASSGPGRPYEQYF; V: TRBV12-3/TRBV12-4; J: TRBJ2-7